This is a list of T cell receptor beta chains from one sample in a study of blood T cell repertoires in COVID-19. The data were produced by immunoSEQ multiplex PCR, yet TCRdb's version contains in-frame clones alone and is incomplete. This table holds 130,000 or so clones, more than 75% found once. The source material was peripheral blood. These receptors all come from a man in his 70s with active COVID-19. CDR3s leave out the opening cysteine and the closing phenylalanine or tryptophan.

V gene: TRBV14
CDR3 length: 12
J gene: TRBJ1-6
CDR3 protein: ASSQQGLRSPLH

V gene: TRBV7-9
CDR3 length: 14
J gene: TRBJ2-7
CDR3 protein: ASSPKARAPNYEQY

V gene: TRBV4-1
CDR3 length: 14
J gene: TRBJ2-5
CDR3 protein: ASSQGPSGSKETQY

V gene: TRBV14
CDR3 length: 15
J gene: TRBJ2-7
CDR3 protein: ASSQGRLAGPTYEQY

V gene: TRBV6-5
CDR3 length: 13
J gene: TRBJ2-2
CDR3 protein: ASSSSGRGTGELF

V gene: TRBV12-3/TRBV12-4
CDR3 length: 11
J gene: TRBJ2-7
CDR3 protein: ASSFGLIYEQY

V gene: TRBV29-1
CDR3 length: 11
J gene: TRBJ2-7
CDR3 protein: SALTGNRYEQY

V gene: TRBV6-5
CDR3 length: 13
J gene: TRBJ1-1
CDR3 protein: ASSSDRNPNTEAF

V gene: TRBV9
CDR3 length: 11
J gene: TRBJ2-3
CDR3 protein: ASSKGGEDTQY

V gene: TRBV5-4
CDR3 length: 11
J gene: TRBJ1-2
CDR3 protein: ASSLPGNYGYT

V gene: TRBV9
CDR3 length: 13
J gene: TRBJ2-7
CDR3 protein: ASSVEGRGQSEQY

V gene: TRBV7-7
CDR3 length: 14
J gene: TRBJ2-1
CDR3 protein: ASSFHSGSPYNEQF

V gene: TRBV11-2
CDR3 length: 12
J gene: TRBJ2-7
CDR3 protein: ASSFGLADYEQY

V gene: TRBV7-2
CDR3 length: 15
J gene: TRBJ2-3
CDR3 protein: ASRGPTSGRRADTQY

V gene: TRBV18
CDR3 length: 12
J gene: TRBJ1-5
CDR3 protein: ASSRTGEGQPQH

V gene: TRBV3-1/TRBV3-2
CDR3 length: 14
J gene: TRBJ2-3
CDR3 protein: ASSPRTSGRGDTQY

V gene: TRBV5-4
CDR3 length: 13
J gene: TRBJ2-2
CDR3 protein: ASSLQASGPGELF

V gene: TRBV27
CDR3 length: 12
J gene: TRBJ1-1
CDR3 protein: ASILGTANTEAF

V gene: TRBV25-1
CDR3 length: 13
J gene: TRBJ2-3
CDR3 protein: ASSELGQGPDTQY

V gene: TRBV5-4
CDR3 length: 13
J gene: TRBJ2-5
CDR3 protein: ASSPRLAVQETQY

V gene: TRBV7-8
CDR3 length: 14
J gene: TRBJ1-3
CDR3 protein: ASSPGGLSSGNTIY

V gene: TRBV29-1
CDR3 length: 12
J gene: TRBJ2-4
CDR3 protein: SVVRDLAKNIQY

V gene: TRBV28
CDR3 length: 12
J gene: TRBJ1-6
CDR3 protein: ASRPGQGWSPLH

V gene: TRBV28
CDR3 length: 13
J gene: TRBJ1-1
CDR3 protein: ASSGPGQGNTEAF

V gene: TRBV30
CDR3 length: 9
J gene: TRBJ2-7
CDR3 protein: AWSAGDEQY

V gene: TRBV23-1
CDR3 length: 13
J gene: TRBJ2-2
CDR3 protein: ASTLGLAGTGELF

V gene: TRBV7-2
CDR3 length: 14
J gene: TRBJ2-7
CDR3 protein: ASSLAPGQGSYEQY

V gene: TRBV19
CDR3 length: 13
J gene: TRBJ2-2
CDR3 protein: ASTRLEWNTGELF

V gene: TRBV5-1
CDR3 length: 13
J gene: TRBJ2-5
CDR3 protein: ASSLNLQTEETQY

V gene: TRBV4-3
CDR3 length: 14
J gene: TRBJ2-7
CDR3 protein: ASSQALSGLPYEQY

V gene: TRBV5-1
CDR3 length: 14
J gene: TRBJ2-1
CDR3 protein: ASSFRAGGPGNEQF

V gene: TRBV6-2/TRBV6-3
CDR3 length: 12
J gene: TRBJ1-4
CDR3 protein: ASSPRANNEKLF

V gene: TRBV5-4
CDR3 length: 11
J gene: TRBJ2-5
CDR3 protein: ASSFAGSETQY